The 13 T cell receptor beta chains given below trace back to one sample, sequenced in a study of blood T cell repertoires in COVID-19. Produced via immunoSEQ multiplex PCR; TCRdb's table is partial and in-frame only. The table includes tens of thousands of clones, approximately 76% detected once. The material sequenced was peripheral blood. All receptors come from a man between 65 and 85 years old with active or convalescent COVID-19.

V and J are TRBV27 and TRBJ1-2; a possible D gene is TRBD1 (5 bases). Between the trimmed V and J ends, which lost 4 bases and 8 bases, there was a span of 17 bases. In germline, CDR1 is MNHEY, CDR2 SMNVEV (reference sequence). The CDR3 covers 14 residues. CDR3 in DNA: TGTGCCAGCAGTTCAACCCTCCGGGGGGACGGCTACACCTTC. Residues: CASSSTLRGDGYTF.

The genes are TRBV7-8 and TRBJ1-2; D call uncertain. Per the germline V gene, CDR1 is SGHVS and CDR2 is FQNEAQ. The ends were cut back, 6 bases at V and 0 bases at J, with 11 bases in the middle. The CDR3 runs to 14 residues. CDR3 protein: CASRRGETNYGYTF. As DNA, the CDR3 is TGTGCCAGCAGACGCGGTGAAACTAACTATGGCTACACCTTC. The whole variable domain, remainder taken from reference TRBV7-8 and TRBJ1-2, is GAGVSQSPRYKVAKRGQDVALRCDPISGHVSLFWYQQALGQGPEFLTYFQNEAQLDKSGLPSDRFFAERPEGSVSTLKIQRTQQEDSAVYLCASRRGETNYGYTFGSGTRLTVV.

V and J are TRBV27 and TRBJ2-4, with 8 nucleotides matching TRBD1. The CDR3 consists of 18 residues. V was clipped by 6 bases and J by 4 bases; unmatched bases: 17. Germline lookup yields CDR1 MNHEY and CDR2 SMNVEV (reference sequence). CDR3 sequence (DNA): TGTGCCAGCAGAAGACAAGCAGGGGGCTATATGGTGAAAAACATTCAGTACTTC. This translates into CASRRQAGGYMVKNIQYF.

This clone is medium-sized (0.01 to 0.1%). The chain carries TRBV7-9 and TRBJ1-1; TRBD1 might be the D (5 bases). With 2 bases removed from V and 4 bases from J, the gap between germline ends came to 8 bases. The CDR3 spans 13 residues. Germline CDR1 is SEHNR and CDR2 is FQNEAQ (reference sequence). This CDR3 is CASSLLGGTEAFF. DNA for the CDR3: TGTGCCAGCAGCTTATTGGGGGGCACTGAAGCTTTCTTT. Looking up the rest from reference TRBV7-9 and TRBJ1-1 gives the full variable domain: DTGVSQNPRHKITKRGQNVTFRCDPISEHNRLYWYRQTLGQGPEFLTYFQNEAQLEKSRLLSDRFSAERPKGSFSTLEIQRTEQGDSAMYLCASSLLGGTEAFFGQGTRLTVV.

The V gene is TRBV5-1, the J gene TRBJ2-3; a weak D match, TRBD1 (5 bases). Trimming removed 4 bases from V and 6 bases from J, with 21 bases in between. This CDR3 spans 16 amino acids. Germline V gene lookup returns CDR1 SGHRS and CDR2 YFSETQ. The CDR3 DNA follows: TGCGCCAGCAGCCCAAGGACAAGGAACCGTCCGGATACGCAGTATTTT. This translates into CASSPRTRNRPDTQYF.

J is TRBJ2-1 and V is TRBV5-1, with 7 bases aligning to TRBD1. This CDR3 region has 14 residues. V lost 0 bases, J lost 5 bases, and 2 bases stayed unmatched. The V gene's germline CDR1 is SGHRS and CDR2 YFSETQ. The CDR3 loop is CASSLVGQDNEQFF. The CDR3, as DNA: TGCGCCAGCAGCTTGGTTGGACAGGACAATGAGCAGTTCTTC.

The chain employs TRBV9 and TRBJ1-5; D gene unclear. The CDR3 consists of 15 residues. With 2 bases removed from V and 6 bases from J, the gap between germline ends came to 15 bases. Germline V gene lookup returns CDR1 SGDLS and CDR2 YYNGEE. DNA of the CDR3: TGTGCCAGCAGCGTTACTGCACAGAGTGGTCAGCCCCAGCATTTT. It translates to CASSVTAQSGQPQHF.

The gene calls are TRBV4-1 and TRBJ2-3; the match to TRBD2 covers 11 bases. V lost 4 bases to trimming and J lost 2 bases; unmatched junction nucleotides: 2. Looked up from germline, CDR1 is MGHRA and CDR2 is YSYEKL. CDR3 length: 15 amino acids. CDR3 sequence (DNA): TGCGCCAGCAGCCCACTAGCGGGGGCCACAGATACGCAGTATTTT. Translating gives CASSPLAGATDTQYF.

This rearrangement joins TRBV5-4 to TRBJ2-6, with TRBD2 as a possible D gene (5 bases). This CDR3 spans 15 amino acids. Germline V CDR1 and CDR2: SGHNT, YYREEE (reference sequence). Trimming removed 4 bases at V and 0 bases at J, with 8 bases between. The CDR3 sequence is CASSIGSSGANVLTF. CDR3 DNA: TGTGCCAGCAGCATAGGGAGCTCTGGGGCCAACGTCCTGACTTTC.

The CDR3 loop is CAISDAAGGNNEQFF. CDR3 DNA sequence: TGTGCCATCAGTGACGCGGCGGGGGGGAACAATGAGCAGTTCTTC. The chain links TRBV10-3 to TRBJ2-1, with TRBD2 matching over 9 bases. Germline-derived CDR1 and CDR2 are ENHRY and SYGVKD. This CDR3 spans 15 amino acids. V was pared by 3 bases and J by 5 bases, with 5 bases of the junction left unmatched.

The genes are TRBV11-2 and TRBJ2-3, with 11 bases that match TRBD2. The CDR3 covers 18 residues. Germline lookup yields CDR1 SGHAT and CDR2 FQNNGV. V lost 2 bases, J lost 3 bases, and 10 bases stayed unmatched. The DNA of the CDR3 is TGTGCCAGCAGCTTAAGATCGCCTAGCGGGGGGACTACAGATACGCAGTATTTT. Protein: CASSLRSPSGGTTDTQYF.

J is TRBJ2-4 and V is TRBV4-1; D gene ambiguous. CDR3 size: 17 residues. Trimming pared 1 base from V and 1 base from J, leaving 14 bases between. Germline V gene data show CDR1 as MGHRA and CDR2 as YSYEKL. The DNA of the CDR3 is TGCGCCAGCAGCCAAGGTCGTAGAGGAATGGCCAAAAACATTCAGTACTTC. Amino acids: CASSQGRRGMAKNIQYF.

The chain recombines TRBV9 with TRBJ1-4; 8 bases match TRBD1. There are 15 residues in the CDR3. The germline CDR1 and CDR2 sequences are SGDLS and YYNGEE. V lost 1 base, J lost 5 bases, and 4 bases stayed unmatched. CDR3 protein: CASSVTGGRNEKLFF. Here the CDR3 DNA reads TGTGCCAGCAGCGTAACAGGGGGGAGGAATGAAAAACTGTTTTTT. Full variable domain (outside the CDR3, taken from reference TRBV9 and TRBJ1-4): DSGVTQTPKHLITATGQRVTLRCSPRSGDLSVYWYQQSLDQGLQFLIQYYNGEERAKGNILERFSAQQFPDLHSELNLSSLELGDSALYFCASSVTGGRNEKLFFGSGTQLSVL.